This T cell receptor (beta chain) was found in a study of blood T cell repertoires in COVID-19. Background on the study: The samples span acute and convalescent COVID-19 from the United States, Italy and Spain. The analysed material was cDNA or gDNA that came from T cells, B-cell-depleted T cells, or PBMCs.

As handled by the study authors: Estimates of nucleated cell counts were drawn from the amplification of reference gene primers. The method was immunoSEQ multiplex PCR; TCRdb's version includes in-frame clones alone and lacks a portion of them. Clone size and V and J calls were adopted from that table, with D and trimming inferred from the DNA. The sample yields roughly 40,000 clones, over 70% seen once. Germline V lookup: CDR1 SGHVS, CDR2 FQNEAQ. The CDR3 has 14 amino acids. The J segment lost 10 bases and the V segment lost 5 bases, leaving 8 bases of the junction unmatched. The sequenced material came from peripheral blood. This receptor was identified in a man between 65 and 80 years old with acute or convalescent COVID-19. This rearrangement joins TRBV7-8 to TRBJ1-6, with 7 bases that match TRBD1. DNA of the CDR3: TGTGCCAGCAGCCGGACAGGTTCAGGATCACCCCTCCACTTT. It specifies CASSRTGSGSPLHF.